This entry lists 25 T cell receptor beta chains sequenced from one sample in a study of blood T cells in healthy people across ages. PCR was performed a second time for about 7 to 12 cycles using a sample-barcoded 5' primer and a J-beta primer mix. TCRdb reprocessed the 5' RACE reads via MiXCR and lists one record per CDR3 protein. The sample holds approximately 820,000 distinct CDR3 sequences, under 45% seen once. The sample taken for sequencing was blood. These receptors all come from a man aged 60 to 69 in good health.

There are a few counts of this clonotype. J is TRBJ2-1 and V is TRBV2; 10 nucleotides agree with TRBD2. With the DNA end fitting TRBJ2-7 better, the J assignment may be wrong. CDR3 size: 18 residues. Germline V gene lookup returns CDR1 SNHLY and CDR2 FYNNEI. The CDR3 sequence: CASSEARRTSGSYNEQYF. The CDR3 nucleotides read TGTGCCAGCAGTGAAGCGCGCAGGACTAGCGGCTCCTACAATGAGCAGTACTTC.

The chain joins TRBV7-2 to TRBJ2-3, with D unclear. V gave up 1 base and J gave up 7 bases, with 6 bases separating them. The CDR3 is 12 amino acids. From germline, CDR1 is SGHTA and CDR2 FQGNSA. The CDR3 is CASSLEFNTQYF. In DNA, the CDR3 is TGTGCCAGCAGCTTAGAGTTCAATACGCAGTATTTT.

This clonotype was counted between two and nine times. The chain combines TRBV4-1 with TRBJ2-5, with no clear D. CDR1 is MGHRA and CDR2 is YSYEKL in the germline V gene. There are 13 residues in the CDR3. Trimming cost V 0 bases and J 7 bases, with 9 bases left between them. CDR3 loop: CASSQEQIGTQYF. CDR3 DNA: TGCGCCAGCAGCCAAGAACAAATCGGGACCCAGTACTTC.

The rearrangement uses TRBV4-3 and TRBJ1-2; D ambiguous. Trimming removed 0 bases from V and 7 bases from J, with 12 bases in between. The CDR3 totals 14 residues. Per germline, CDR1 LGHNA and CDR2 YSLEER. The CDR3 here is CASSQDLGVGGYTF. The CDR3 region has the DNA TGCGCCAGCAGCCAAGATCTGGGAGTCGGTGGCTACACCTTC.

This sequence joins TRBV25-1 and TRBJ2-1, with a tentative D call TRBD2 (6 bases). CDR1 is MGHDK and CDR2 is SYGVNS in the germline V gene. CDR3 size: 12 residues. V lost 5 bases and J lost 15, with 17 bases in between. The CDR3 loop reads CASSLSAGHRFF. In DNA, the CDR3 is TGTGCCAGCAGTTTGTCAGCGGGCCATCGGTTCTTC.

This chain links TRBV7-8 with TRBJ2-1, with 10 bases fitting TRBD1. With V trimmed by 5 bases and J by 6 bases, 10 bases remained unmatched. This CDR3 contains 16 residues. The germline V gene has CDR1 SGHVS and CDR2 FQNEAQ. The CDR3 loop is CASSIVLRTGGNEQFF. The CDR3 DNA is TGTGCCAGCAGCATCGTCCTAAGGACAGGGGGCAATGAGCAGTTCTTC.

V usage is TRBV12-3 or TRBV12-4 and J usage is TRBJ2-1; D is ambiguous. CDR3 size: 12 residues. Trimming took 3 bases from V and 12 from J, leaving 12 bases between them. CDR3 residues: CASSFALVGQFF. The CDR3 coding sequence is TGTGCCAGCAGTTTTGCGTTGGTGGGGCAGTTCTTC.

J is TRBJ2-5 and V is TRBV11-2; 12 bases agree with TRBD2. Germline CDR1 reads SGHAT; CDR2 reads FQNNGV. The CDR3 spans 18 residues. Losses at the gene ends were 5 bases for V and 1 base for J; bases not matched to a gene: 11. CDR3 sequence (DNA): TGTGCCAGCAGCAAGGCCCTAGCGGGGGGGCTAATCCAAGAGACCCAGTACTTC. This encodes CASSKALAGGLIQETQYF.

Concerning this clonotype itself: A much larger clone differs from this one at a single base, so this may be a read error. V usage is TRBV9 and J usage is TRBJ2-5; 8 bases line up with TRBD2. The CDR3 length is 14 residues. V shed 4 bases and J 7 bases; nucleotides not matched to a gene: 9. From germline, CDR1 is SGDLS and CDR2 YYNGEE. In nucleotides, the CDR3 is TGTGCCAGCAGCCCCTCGGGGGGGCCGGCGACCCAGTACTTC. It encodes CASSPSGGPATQYF.

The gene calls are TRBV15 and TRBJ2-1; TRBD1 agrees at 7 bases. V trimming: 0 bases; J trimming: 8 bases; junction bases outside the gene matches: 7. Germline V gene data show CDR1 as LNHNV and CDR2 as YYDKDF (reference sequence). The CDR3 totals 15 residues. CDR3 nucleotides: TGTGCCACCAGCAGAGAAGGGACAGCCAGGGATGAGCAGTTCTTC. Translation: CATSREGTARDEQFF.

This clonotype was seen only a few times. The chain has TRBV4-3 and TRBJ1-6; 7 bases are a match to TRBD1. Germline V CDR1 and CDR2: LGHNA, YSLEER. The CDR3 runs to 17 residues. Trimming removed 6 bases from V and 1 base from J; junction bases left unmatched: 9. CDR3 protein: CASRSGTASSYNSPLHF. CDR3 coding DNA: TGCGCCAGCAGATCCGGGACAGCTTCATCCTATAATTCACCCCTCCACTTT.

For the CDR3, the DNA is TGTGCCAGCAGTTACTCGATGGGACAGGGGGCCTTGGATACGCAGTATTTT. Its protein product is CASSYSMGQGALDTQYF. The chain links TRBV6-2 or TRBV6-3 to TRBJ2-3; 12 bases are shared with TRBD1. Germline values: CDR1 MNHEY, CDR2 SVGEGT. The CDR3 sequence is 17 residues long. Germline trimming cut 0 bases from V and 6 bases from J; bases unmatched to any gene: 7.

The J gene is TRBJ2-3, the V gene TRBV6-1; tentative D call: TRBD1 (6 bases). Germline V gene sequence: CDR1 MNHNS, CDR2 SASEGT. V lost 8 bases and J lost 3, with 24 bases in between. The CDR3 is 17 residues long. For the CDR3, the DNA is TGTGCCAGCTGCTTATACGGGACAACGTTTAGTACAGATACGCAGTATTTT. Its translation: CASCLYGTTFSTDTQYF.

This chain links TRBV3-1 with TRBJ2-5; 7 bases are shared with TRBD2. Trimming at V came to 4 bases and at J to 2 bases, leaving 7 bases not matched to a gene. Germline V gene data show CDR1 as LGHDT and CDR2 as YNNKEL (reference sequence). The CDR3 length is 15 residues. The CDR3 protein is CASSRKRGIQETQYF. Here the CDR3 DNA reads TGTGCCAGCAGCCGGAAGCGGGGAATACAAGAGACCCAGTACTTC.

The CDR3 DNA follows: TGTGCCAGCAGCTTAGAGGCTGGCGGGGGCGCCTTGGATAGCGAGCAGTTCTTC. This translates into CASSLEAGGGALDSEQFF. The rearrangement links TRBV7-9 to TRBJ2-1; possibly TRBD2 for D (7 bases). The CDR3 totals 18 residues. Germline V gene sequence: CDR1 SEHNR, CDR2 FQNEAQ (reference sequence). V dropped 1 base and J dropped 10 bases, with 26 bases sitting between them.

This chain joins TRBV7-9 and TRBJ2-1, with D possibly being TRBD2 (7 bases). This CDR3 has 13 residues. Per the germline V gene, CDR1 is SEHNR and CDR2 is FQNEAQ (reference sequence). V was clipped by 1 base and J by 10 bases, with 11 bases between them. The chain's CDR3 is CASSLERGGEQFF. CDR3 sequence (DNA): TGTGCCAGCAGCTTAGAAAGGGGGGGCGAGCAGTTCTTC.

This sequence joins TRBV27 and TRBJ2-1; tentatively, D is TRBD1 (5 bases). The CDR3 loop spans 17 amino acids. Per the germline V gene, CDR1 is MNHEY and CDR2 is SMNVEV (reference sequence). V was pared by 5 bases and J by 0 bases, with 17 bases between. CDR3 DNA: TGTGCCAGCAGTCCCTTAGGGGTTAAGAGCTCCTACAATGAGCAGTTCTTC. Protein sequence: CASSPLGVKSSYNEQFF.

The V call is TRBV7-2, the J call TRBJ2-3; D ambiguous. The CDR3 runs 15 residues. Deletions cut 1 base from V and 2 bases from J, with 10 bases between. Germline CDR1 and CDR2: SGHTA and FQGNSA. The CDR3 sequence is CASSLEAHVTDTQYF. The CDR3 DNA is TGTGCCAGCAGCTTAGAAGCTCATGTCACAGATACGCAGTATTTT. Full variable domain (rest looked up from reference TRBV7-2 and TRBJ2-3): GAGVSQSPSNKVTEKGKDVELRCDPISGHTALYWYRQSLGQGLEFLIYFQGNSAPDKSGLPSDRFSAERTGGSVSTLTIQRTQQEDSAVYLCASSLEAHVTDTQYFGPGTRLTVL.

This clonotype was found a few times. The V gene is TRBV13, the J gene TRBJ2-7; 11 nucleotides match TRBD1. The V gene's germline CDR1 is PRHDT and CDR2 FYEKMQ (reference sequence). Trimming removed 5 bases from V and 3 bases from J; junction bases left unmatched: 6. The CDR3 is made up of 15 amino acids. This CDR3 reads CASSRGTGGNYEQYF. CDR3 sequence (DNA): TGTGCCAGCAGCCGCGGGACAGGGGGAAACTACGAGCAGTACTTC.

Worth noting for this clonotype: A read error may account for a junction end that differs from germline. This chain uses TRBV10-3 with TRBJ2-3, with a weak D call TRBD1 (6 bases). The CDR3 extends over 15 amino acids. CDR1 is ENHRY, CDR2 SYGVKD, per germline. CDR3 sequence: CAISAGQLRTDTLYF. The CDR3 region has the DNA TGTGCCATCAGTGCTGGACAGCTTCGAACAGATACGCTGTATTTT.

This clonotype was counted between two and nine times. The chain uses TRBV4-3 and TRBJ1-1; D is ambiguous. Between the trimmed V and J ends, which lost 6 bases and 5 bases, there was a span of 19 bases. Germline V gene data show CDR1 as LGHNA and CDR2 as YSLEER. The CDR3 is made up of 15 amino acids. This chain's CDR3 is CASSREGGYGTEAFF. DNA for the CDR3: TGCGCCAGCAGTCGCGAGGGCGGTTACGGAACTGAAGCTTTCTTT.

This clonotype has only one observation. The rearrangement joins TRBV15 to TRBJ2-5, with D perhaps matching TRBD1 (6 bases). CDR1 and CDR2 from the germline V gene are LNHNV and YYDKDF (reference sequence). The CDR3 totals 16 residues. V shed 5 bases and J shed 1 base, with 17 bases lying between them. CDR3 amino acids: CATSLPTFRGQETQYF. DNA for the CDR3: TGTGCCACCAGCTTACCGACCTTCAGGGGCCAAGAGACCCAGTACTTC.

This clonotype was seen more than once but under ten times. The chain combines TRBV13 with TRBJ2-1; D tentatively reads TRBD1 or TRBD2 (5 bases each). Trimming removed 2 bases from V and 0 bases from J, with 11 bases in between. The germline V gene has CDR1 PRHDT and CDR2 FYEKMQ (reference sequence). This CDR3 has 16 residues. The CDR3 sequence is CASSLNGASSYNEQFF. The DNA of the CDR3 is TGTGCCAGCAGCTTAAACGGGGCCAGCTCCTACAATGAGCAGTTCTTC. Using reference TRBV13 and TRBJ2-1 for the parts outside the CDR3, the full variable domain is AAGVIQSPRHLIKEKRETATLKCYPIPRHDTVYWYQQGPGQDPQFLISFYEKMQSDKGSIPDRFSAQQFSDYHSELNMSSLELGDSALYFCASSLNGASSYNEQFFGPGTRLTVL.

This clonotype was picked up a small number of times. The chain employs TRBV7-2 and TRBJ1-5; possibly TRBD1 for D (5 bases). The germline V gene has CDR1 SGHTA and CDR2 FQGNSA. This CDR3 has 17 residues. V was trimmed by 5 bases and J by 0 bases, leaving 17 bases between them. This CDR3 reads CASSTYGGPLSNQPQHF. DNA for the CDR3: TGTGCCAGCAGCACTTATGGGGGTCCCCTTAGCAATCAGCCCCAGCATTTT.

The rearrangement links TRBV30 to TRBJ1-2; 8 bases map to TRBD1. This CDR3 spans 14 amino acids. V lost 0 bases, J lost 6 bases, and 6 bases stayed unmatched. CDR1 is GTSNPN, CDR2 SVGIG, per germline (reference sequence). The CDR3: CAWSVQGAVHGYTF. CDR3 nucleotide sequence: TGTGCCTGGAGTGTTCAGGGGGCGGTTCATGGCTACACCTTC. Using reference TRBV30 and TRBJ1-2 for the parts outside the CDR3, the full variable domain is SQTIHQWPATLVQPVGSPLSLECTVEGTSNPNLYWYRQAAGRGLQLLFYSVGIGQISSEVPQNLSASRPQDRQFILSSKKLLLSDSGFYLCAWSVQGAVHGYTFGSGTRLTVV.